A single sample is the source of the 20 T cell receptor beta chains below, sequenced in a study of OX40 agonist ivuxolimab in advanced cancers. TCRdb's table, derived via immunoSEQ multiplex PCR, lists solely in-frame clones and lacks some. This sample yields roughly 70,000 clones, of which 90% are seen a single time; roughly 9.8% belongs to the top ten. The starting material was CD4+ or CD8+ T cells sorted from blood, obtained in a trial of the OX40 agonist ivuxolimab. These receptor sequences come from an adult with an advanced solid tumor such as melanoma, head and neck, liver or kidney cancer.

The chain combines TRBV9 with TRBJ2-7; D is perhaps TRBD1 or TRBD2 (5 bases each). Germline CDR1 reads SGDLS; CDR2 reads YYNGEE. The CDR3 runs to 11 residues. V lost 7 bases and J lost 0, with 5 bases in between. CDR3 region: CASGGSYEQYF. The CDR3 nucleotides read TGTGCCAGCGGGGGCTCCTACGAGCAGTACTTC.

This chain uses TRBV11-2 with TRBJ2-1, with D hard to call. Germline V gives CDR1 SGHAT, CDR2 FQNNGV. Trimming pared 4 bases from V and 8 bases from J, leaving 9 bases between. The CDR3 is 12 residues long. CDR3 DNA: TGTGCCAGCAGCTATCTCGTCGATGAGCAGTTCTTC. This encodes CASSYLVDEQFF.

This rearrangement joins TRBV7-9 to TRBJ2-7; 7 positions agree with TRBD2. The trim removed 1 base at V and 0 bases at J, leaving 3 bases unmatched. Germline CDR1 is SEHNR and CDR2 is FQNEAQ (reference sequence). There are 15 residues in the CDR3. Here the CDR3 DNA reads TGTGCCAGCAGCTTAGGCCGGGGGGACTCCTACGAGCAGTACTTC. Translating gives CASSLGRGDSYEQYF.

CDR3 loop: CASSPGRSYEQYF. CDR3 nucleotide sequence: TGTGCCAGCAGCCCCGGCCGCTCCTACGAGCAGTACTTC. V and J are TRBV13 and TRBJ2-7; no clear D gene. Germline loops: CDR1 PRHDT, CDR2 FYEKMQ (reference sequence). V lost 5 bases, J lost 0 bases, and 8 bases lay in between. The CDR3 is made up of 13 amino acids.

The rearrangement links TRBV7-2 to TRBJ2-2, with 11 bases lining up with TRBD1. The V gene's germline CDR1 is SGHTA and CDR2 FQGNSA. The V gene end was trimmed by 4 bases and the J gene end by 2 bases; junction bases not matched to a gene: 0. The CDR3 is made up of 15 amino acids. CDR3 nucleotides: TGTGCCAGCAGCTGGACAGGGGGCAACACCGGGGAGCTGTTTTTT. This translates into CASSWTGGNTGELFF.

The chain has TRBV5-5 and TRBJ1-3; D is undetermined. Germline CDR1 SGHKS, CDR2 YYEKEE (reference sequence). The CDR3 length is 14 residues. The V end lost 2 bases, the J end lost 1 base, and 7 bases lay between the germline ends. Written as DNA, the CDR3 is TGTGCCAGCAGCTTTCGGGCATCTGGAAACACCATATATTTT. This translates into CASSFRASGNTIYF.

The table lists this clone with a count of one. The chain employs TRBV7-8 and TRBJ2-1, with D possibly matching TRBD2 (5 bases). In germline, CDR1 is SGHVS, CDR2 FQNEAQ. V was clipped by 5 bases and J by 6 bases, with 14 bases between them. CDR3 size: 14 residues. The CDR3 nucleotides read TGTGCCAGCAGCCTATCGGGGTGGGTCAATGAGCAGTTCTTC. It yields the protein CASSLSGWVNEQFF.

The chain combines TRBV9 with TRBJ2-3; D possibly corresponds to TRBD1 (5 bases). Germline loops: CDR1 SGDLS, CDR2 YYNGEE. The V and J ends lost 0 bases and 1 base respectively, with 9 bases between them. This CDR3 is 15 amino acids long. The CDR3 protein is CASSVGSTGTDTQYF. CDR3 nucleotides: TGTGCCAGCAGCGTAGGCTCGACAGGCACAGATACGCAGTATTTT.

The chain recombines TRBV4-1 with TRBJ1-1; perhaps TRBD1 as D (5 bases). Germline V gene data show CDR1 as MGHRA and CDR2 as YSYEKL. V was trimmed by 4 bases and J by 3 bases, leaving 12 bases between them. The length of the CDR3 is 14 residues. The CDR3 DNA follows: TGCGCCAGCAGCCGGAACACGGGGGACACTGAAGCTTTCTTT. Residues: CASSRNTGDTEAFF.

The genes are TRBV9 and TRBJ1-1; no clear D gene. The CDR3 runs to 13 residues. The V end lost 0 bases, the J end lost 5 bases, and 8 bases lay between the germline ends. In germline, CDR1 is SGDLS, CDR2 YYNGEE. CDR3 residues: CASSVVGCTEAFF. For the CDR3, the DNA is TGTGCCAGCAGCGTAGTTGGATGTACTGAAGCTTTCTTT.

The CDR3 nucleotides read TGTGCCAGCAGACAGGGTTTTAATAACGAGCAGTACTTC. Translation: CASRQGFNNEQYF. The rearrangement uses TRBV21-1 and TRBJ2-7; TRBD1 is the table's D call and was not checked against the DNA. TRBV21-1 is annotated as a pseudogene. This CDR3 region has 13 residues.

The chain carries TRBV27 and TRBJ2-1; TRBD2 matches at 9 bases. Germline V gene sequence: CDR1 MNHEY, CDR2 SMNVEV (reference sequence). CDR3 length: 16 residues. V shed 5 bases and J 7 bases; nucleotides not matched to a gene: 12. This CDR3 is CASSHPAGGNRNEQFF. CDR3 in DNA: TGTGCCAGCAGTCATCCAGCGGGAGGAAACCGAAATGAGCAGTTCTTC.

The rearrangement links TRBV5-6 to TRBJ2-7; TRBD2 is a possible D gene (6 bases). The CDR3 sequence is 14 residues long. Looked up from germline, CDR1 is SGHDT and CDR2 is YYEEEE. Trimming left V 4 bases short and J 7 bases short, with 18 bases between. CDR3 sequence reads: CASSTMVGRGEQYF. The CDR3 DNA sequence: TGTGCCAGCAGCACAATGGTTGGCCGGGGGGAGCAGTACTTC.

The gene calls are TRBV21-1 and TRBJ2-2; TRBD1, the table's D call, lacks a check against the DNA. TRBV21-1 is recorded as a pseudogene. CDR3 length equals 17 residues. The CDR3 spells CASSKASTGTSLGELFF. The CDR3 nucleotides read TGTGCCAGCAGCAAAGCGTCCACCGGGACATCTCTCGGGGAGCTGTTTTTT.

This chain links TRBV6-5 with TRBJ1-2, with D maybe TRBD1 (5 bases). The V end was cut by 4 bases, the J end by 7 bases, with 7 bases between. The germline CDR1 and CDR2 sequences are MNHEY and SVGAGI. There are 11 residues in the CDR3. The CDR3 DNA reads as TGTGCCAGCAGTTTAGGGGTTGGCTACACCTTC. Translated, it gives CASSLGVGYTF.

The J gene is TRBJ2-2, the V gene TRBV2, with 11 bases aligning to TRBD2. V was pared by 7 bases and J by 8 bases, with 6 bases of the junction left unmatched. The length of the CDR3 is 14 residues. Germline CDR1 and CDR2: SNHLY and FYNNEI. The CDR3, as DNA: TGTGCCAGCATAACTAGCGGGAGTGAAGGGGAGCTGTTTTTT. Translated: CASITSGSEGELFF. The variable domain in full, with the rest retrieved from reference TRBV2 and TRBJ2-2, is EPEVTQTPSHQVTQMGQEVILRCVPISNHLYFYWYRQILGQKVEFLVSFYNNEISEKSEIFDDQFSVERPDGSNFTLKIRSTKLEDSAMYFCASITSGSEGELFFGEGSRLTVL.

This chain connects TRBV7-9 to TRBJ2-7; tentative D call: TRBD2 (5 bases). The V and J ends lost 5 bases and 5 bases respectively, with 13 bases between them. Germline assignment: CDR1 SEHNR and CDR2 FQNEAQ (reference sequence). The CDR3 length is 13 residues. The CDR3 DNA is TGTGCCAGCAGCCCTGGACTTCTCGACGAGCAGTACTTC. This sequence encodes CASSPGLLDEQYF.

V is TRBV9 and J is TRBJ2-3, with 8 bases aligning to TRBD2. Germline lookup yields CDR1 SGDLS and CDR2 YYNGEE. The ends lost 3 bases at V and 0 bases at J; junction bases unmatched: 3. CDR3 length equals 15 residues. CDR3 residues: CASSAGTSSTDTQYF. The CDR3 DNA is TGTGCCAGCAGCGCTGGGACTAGTAGCACAGATACGCAGTATTTT.

The chain has TRBV7-8 and TRBJ1-3, with TRBD1 identical over 9 bases. V gave up 3 bases and J gave up 0 bases; unmatched junction bases: 15. The germline V gene encodes CDR1 SGHVS and CDR2 FQNEAQ. This CDR3 comprises 20 residues. Here the CDR3 reads CASSFGSYRGLPHSGNTIYF. CDR3 bases: TGTGCCAGCAGCTTCGGGAGCTACAGGGGGCTCCCCCACTCTGGAAACACCATATATTTT.

CDR3 in amino acids: CASSFEGAGNTIYF. The CDR3 DNA reads TGTGCCAGCAGCTTCGAGGGGGCAGGAAACACCATATATTTT. This chain joins TRBV5-4 and TRBJ1-3; TRBD1 matches at 7 bases. The V and J ends lost 2 bases and 4 bases, in that order; junction bases with no gene match: 3. Germline CDR1 is SGHNT and CDR2 is YYREEE (reference sequence). The CDR3 runs 14 residues.